This TCR beta chain was sequenced in a study of human T cells and chemical hapten exposure. TCRdb re-analysed the RACE reads in MiXCR, keeping a single row per CDR3 protein. The sample shows under 130,000 distinct CDR3 sequences, under 35% of them seen only once. As for time point: patch test 3, about 24 weeks after DPC sensitization. Treatment meaning: therapeutic diphenylcyclopropenone sensitization with weekly scalp DPC. Someone pulled total RNA out of unfractionated whole blood. The sample holds a few counts of this clonotype. The receptor's source is a man in his forties with alopecia areata. Some clones in this sample may be carry-over from other donors' samples. The material sequenced was whole blood, taken in connection with sensitization to the hapten diphenylcyclopropenone (DPC).

This CDR3 is CASSPQGSSYEQYF. CDR3 DNA sequence: TGTGCCAGCTCACCACAGGGAAGCTCCTACGAGCAGTACTTC. The genes are TRBV18 and TRBJ2-7; D gene unclear. Germline-derived CDR1 and CDR2 are KGHSH and LQKENI. This CDR3 is built from 14 residues. The V end was cut by 1 base, the J end by 0 bases, with 7 bases between.